A single sample gave rise to the 13 T cell receptor beta chains below, sequenced in a study of CD8+CD57+ T cells in acquired aplastic anemia. For sequencing, patients were chosen who had shown expansion of CD8+CD57+ cells by flow cytometry. Genomic DNA provided the template from which TCR beta VDJ and CDR3 profiles were obtained. TCRdb reanalysed the reads using MiXCR and keeps one entry per CDR3 protein. The sample shows around 150,000 distinct CDR3 sequences, 71% of them seen only once. The sample was sorted CD4+, CD8+, or CD8+CD57+ T cells (not recorded which) from PBMCs. The origin of the receptors is a human donor with aplastic anemia.

This clonotype has only a few counts. The chain uses TRBV20-1 and TRBJ2-1, with TRBD2 matching 8 bases. The CDR3 length is 14 residues. The trim removed 2 bases at V and 2 bases at J, leaving 2 bases unmatched. The germline V gene encodes CDR1 DFQATT and CDR2 SNEGSKA (reference sequence). DNA for the CDR3: TGCAGTGCTAGACGGGGGGGGGCCTACAATGAGCAGTTCTTC. Amino acid sequence: CSARRGGAYNEQFF.

This clonotype was counted a few times. In DNA form, the CDR3 reads TGTGCCAGCAGCCCCCAAGGCGGGGACAATGAGCAGTTCTTC. Encoded protein: CASSPQGGDNEQFF. This chain connects TRBV7-2 to TRBJ2-1, with D possibly TRBD2 on 6 matching bases. CDR1 is SGHTA and CDR2 is FQGNSA in the germline V gene. CDR3 length: 14 amino acids. V shed 5 bases and J shed 5 bases, with 13 bases lying between them.

The genes are TRBV5-1 and TRBJ1-4; TRBD1 might be the D (6 bases). Germline loops: CDR1 SGHRS, CDR2 YFSETQ. With 2 bases removed from V and 7 bases from J, the gap between germline ends came to 12 bases. The CDR3 is 14 residues long. The CDR3 nucleotides read TGCGCCAGCAGCTTAGAGGGGGGGACTGAAAAACTGTTTTTT. Translated, it gives CASSLEGGTEKLFF.

The V call is TRBV2, the J call TRBJ2-3, with 11 bases aligning to TRBD1. Losses at the gene ends were 4 bases for V and 4 bases for J; bases not matched to a gene: 4. Germline assignment: CDR1 SNHLY and CDR2 FYNNEI. This CDR3 is 15 amino acids long. In nucleotides, the CDR3 is TGTGCCAGCAGTGGTCGGGACAGGGGGTCAGATACGCAGTATTTT. As protein: CASSGRDRGSDTQYF.

CDR3 bases: TGTGCCAGCAGGCTCGACAGGGGCTACGAGCAGTACTTC. Its translation is CASRLDRGYEQYF. The chain recombines TRBV14 with TRBJ2-7, with 8 bases fitting TRBD1. The CDR3 contains 13 residues. Trimming cost V 6 bases and J 3 bases; bases outside gene matches: 4. The germline V gene has CDR1 SGHDN and CDR2 FVKESK. Complete variable domain (other parts from reference TRBV14 and TRBJ2-7): EAGVTQFPSHSVIEKGQTVTLRCDPISGHDNLYWYRRVMGKEIKFLLHFVKESKQDESGMPNNRFLAERTGGTYSTLKVQPAELEDSGVYFCASRLDRGYEQYFGPGTRLTVT.

The rearrangement joins TRBV7-3 to TRBJ1-1, with D possibly matching TRBD1 (5 bases). Per the germline V gene, CDR1 is SGHTA and CDR2 is FQGTGA. The CDR3 contains 14 residues. The germline V and J ends were trimmed by 4 bases and 0 bases, with 9 bases remaining between them. This CDR3 is CASSWTRLNTEAFF. The CDR3 DNA follows: TGTGCCAGCAGCTGGACACGATTGAACACTGAAGCTTTCTTT.

The chain recombines TRBV12-3 or TRBV12-4 with TRBJ2-3; D is uncertain. This CDR3 spans 11 amino acids. Trimming took 8 bases from V and 3 from J, leaving 6 bases between them. CDR3 bases: TGTGCCAGCCAACGGACAGATACGCAGTATTTT. It yields the protein CASQRTDTQYF.

The chain links TRBV20-1 to TRBJ2-7, with D perhaps TRBD2 (6 bases). Germline assignment: CDR1 DFQATT and CDR2 SNEGSKA (reference sequence). CDR3 length: 14 residues. V shed 1 base and J shed 2 bases, with 12 bases lying between them. The CDR3 nucleotides read TGCAGTGCTAGAGCGGGAGCGGGCACCTACGAGCAGTACTTC. Residues: CSARAGAGTYEQYF.

J is TRBJ2-7 and V is TRBV2, with 12 positions matching TRBD2. The V segment lost 6 bases and the J segment 3 bases; nucleotides outside the gene matches: 3. Germline values: CDR1 SNHLY, CDR2 FYNNEI. The CDR3 contains 14 residues. Here the CDR3 DNA reads TGTGCCAGCAGCGCGACTAGCGGGAGCTACGAGCAGTACTTC. Translation: CASSATSGSYEQYF.

V gene TRBV24-1 combines with J gene TRBJ1-2; D unresolved. The CDR3 is 11 amino acids. CDR1 and CDR2 from the germline V gene are KGHDR and SFDVKD. Trimming took off 5 bases at V and 4 bases at J, with 4 bases between the two ends. CDR3 residues: CATSGGYGYTF. The CDR3 DNA follows: TGTGCCACCAGTGGCGGCTATGGCTACACCTTC.

This clonotype was found once. V is TRBV7-9 and J is TRBJ2-1; D unclear. Trimming took 1 base from V and 4 from J, leaving 11 bases between them. This CDR3 has 15 residues. Germline V gene sequence: CDR1 SEHNR, CDR2 FQNEAQ (reference sequence). Written as DNA, the CDR3 is TGTGCCAGCAGCTTAGGGCTCGGGTCATACAATGAGCAGTTCTTC. It specifies CASSLGLGSYNEQFF.

As regards this clonotype: The junction departs from the called germline gene at one end, perhaps through a read error. This sequence joins TRBV7-8 and TRBJ1-5; no definite D call. Per germline, CDR1 SGHVS and CDR2 FQNEAQ. CDR3 length: 13 residues. CDR3 loop: CASGLYTNQPQHF. The CDR3 nucleotides are TGTGCCAGCGGCTTATACACCAATCAGCCCCAGCATTTT.

This clonotype has only a few counts. The chain carries TRBV7-8 and TRBJ2-1, with TRBD2 matching over 8 bases. The CDR3 is 16 amino acids. Looked up from germline, CDR1 is SGHVS and CDR2 is FQNEAQ. Trimming took 4 bases from V and 4 from J; bases not matched to a gene: 9. CDR3 nucleotide sequence: TGTGCCAGCAGCTGGACAGCTAGCGGGCCATACAATGAGCAGTTCTTC. Its translation is CASSWTASGPYNEQFF.